This T cell receptor beta chain was identified during a study of blood T cell repertoires in COVID-19. Whole-study context: Acute-phase and convalescent COVID-19 samples originated in the United States, Italy and Spain.

Germline values: CDR1 LNHNV, CDR2 YYDKDF (reference sequence). Trimming pared 1 base from V and 6 bases from J, leaving 15 bases between. CDR3 size: 15 residues. As handled by the study authors: Scientists estimated how many nucleated cells there were by amplifying reference gene primers. The repertoire was sequenced with immunoSEQ multiplex PCR; TCRdb's copy has only in-frame clones and lacks some. V and J calls and clone size are those listed in that table; D and trimming were worked out from the DNA. This sample carries approximately 140,000 clones, roughly 83% of them seen once, and the ten largest clones take roughly 17%.

Specimen: peripheral blood. The chain employs TRBV15 and TRBJ1-2; D is possibly TRBD1 (5 bases). The TCR originated in a woman of 80 years or more with acute or convalescent COVID-19. For the CDR3, the DNA is TGTGCCACCAGCAGAGGTGGGGCCTTCGGGCATGGCTACACCTTC. Translated, it gives CATSRGGAFGHGYTF.